This T cell receptor (beta chain) was found in a study of blood T cell repertoires in COVID-19. Looking at the study overall: Spain, Italy and the United States supplied samples that represented acute and convalescent COVID-19.

This clone has a single count. Only in-frame clones appear in the TCRdb table, and some are missing; sequencing was by immunoSEQ multiplex PCR. The sample carries about 120,000 clones, around 82% recorded once. Germline loops: CDR1 SNHLY, CDR2 FYNNEI. Trimming at V came to 3 bases and at J to 7 bases, leaving 6 bases not matched to a gene. There are 14 residues in the CDR3. The chain recombines TRBV2 with TRBJ2-7; 10 nucleotides agree with TRBD2. This receptor was taken from a human donor in a cohort sampled during active COVID-19. Sequenced sample: peripheral blood. The DNA of the CDR3 is TGTGCCAGCAGTGAGGAAGCGGGGGGGCCTGAGCAGTACTTC. Its translation is CASSEEAGGPEQYF.